The clone carrying this T cell receptor beta chain was observed at least ten times. These data come from a study of T-cell reconstitution after alpha-beta-depleted transplantation in children. Deletions cut 0 bases from V and 7 bases from J, with 13 bases between. The germline V gene has CDR1 MNHEY and CDR2 SVGEGT. CDR3 size: 15 residues. A TCRbeta library incorporating unique molecular identifiers was prepared. TCRdb re-called the PCR reads with MiXCR, one entry per CDR3 protein. This sample has hundreds of thousands of distinct CDR3 sequences, with approximately 12% found just once. This clonotype originated in a human donor who donated a stem cell graft to a child with acute lymphoblastic leukemia. This rearrangement joins TRBV6-2 or TRBV6-3 to TRBJ1-5; TRBD1 is a possible D gene (6 bases). This material consisted of PBMCs from the stem cell graft donor, taken from the stem cell graft. Here the CDR3 reads CASSYSQGEQQPQHF. CDR3 bases: TGTGCCAGCAGTTACTCACAGGGAGAACAACAGCCCCAGCATTTT.